What follows are 26 T cell receptor beta chains derived from one specimen sequenced in a study of T cell repertoires in cytomegalovirus infection. Their cognate antigens are unknown. A single record per CDR3 protein comes from TCRdb applying MiXCR to the reads. In the table there are 300,000 to 400,000 distinct CDR3 sequences, 25% to 30% of which are singletons. The sequenced sample was cultured PBMCs, obtained from culture after CMV antigen stimulation. The receptors were gathered from a human donor in good health (CMV status not recorded). Some clones in this sample may be carry-over from other donors' samples.

In this sample, this clonotype turned up once. The gene calls are TRBV11-2 and TRBJ1-1, with D possibly matching TRBD1 (5 bases). V gave up 3 bases and J gave up 6 bases, with 14 bases separating them. Germline lookup yields CDR1 SGHAT and CDR2 FQNNGV. The length of the CDR3 is 14 residues. CDR3 in amino acids: CASSFSGGGAEAFF. The CDR3 DNA follows: TGTGCCAGCAGCTTTTCCGGGGGAGGGGCTGAAGCTTTCTTT.

This clonotype was seen only a few times. This chain links TRBV13 with TRBJ2-7; weak D call: TRBD2 (5 bases). The length of the CDR3 is 14 residues. V lost 2 bases to trimming and J lost 9 bases, with 17 bases between them. Germline CDR1 and CDR2: PRHDT and FYEKMQ (reference sequence). Here the CDR3 reads CASSLRSGAAGQYF. CDR3 nucleotide sequence: TGTGCCAGCAGCTTAAGGAGCGGAGCCGCGGGGCAGTACTTC. Variable domain in full (rest from reference TRBV13 and TRBJ2-7): AAGVIQSPRHLIKEKRETATLKCYPIPRHDTVYWYQQGPGQDPQFLISFYEKMQSDKGSIPDRFSAQQFSDYHSELNMSSLELGDSALYFCASSLRSGAAGQYFGPGTRLTVT.

This clonotype was observed a single time. This chain uses TRBV30 with TRBJ2-1; 11 bases are shared with TRBD2. CDR3 length: 16 residues. The germline CDR1 and CDR2 sequences are GTSNPN and SVGIG (reference sequence). V trimming: 0 bases; J trimming: 4 bases; junction bases outside the gene matches: 5. The CDR3 loop is CAWSVTLAGAYNEQFF. The CDR3 coding sequence is TGTGCCTGGAGTGTAACACTAGCGGGAGCTTACAATGAGCAGTTCTTC.

This clonotype was seen at least ten times. The chain recombines TRBV12-3 or TRBV12-4 with TRBJ1-6, with D unresolved. The CDR3 has 14 amino acids. V was cut by 6 bases and J by 9 bases, with 15 bases left in between. The CDR3 sequence is CASRSGSFSSPLHF. The CDR3 nucleotides read TGTGCCAGCAGGAGCGGGTCTTTTAGTTCACCCCTCCACTTT.

This clonotype was seen a handful of times. The chain joins TRBV4-2 to TRBJ2-1; tentative D call: TRBD2 (5 bases). Germline V gene data show CDR1 as LGHNA and CDR2 as YNFKEQ. Trimming removed 0 bases from V and 6 bases from J, with 21 bases in between. The CDR3 spans 18 residues. CDR3 sequence reads: CASSQDLASPRRGNEQFF. The CDR3 nucleotides read TGTGCCAGCAGCCAAGATTTGGCTAGCCCGAGAAGAGGCAATGAGCAGTTCTTC.

This clonotype was counted a few times. The CDR3 bases are TGTGCCAGCAGCTTAGTTCCAGGGGACTATGGCTACACCTTC. Residues: CASSLVPGDYGYTF. The chain employs TRBV7-8 and TRBJ1-2, with D tentatively TRBD1 (6 bases). Germline CDR1 reads SGHVS; CDR2 reads FQNEAQ. Trimming took 1 base from V and 3 from J, leaving 9 bases between them. This CDR3 spans 14 amino acids. Full variable domain (missing parts from reference TRBV7-8 and TRBJ1-2): GAGVSQSPRYKVAKRGQDVALRCDPISGHVSLFWYQQALGQGPEFLTYFQNEAQLDKSGLPSDRFFAERPEGSVSTLKIQRTQQEDSAVYLCASSLVPGDYGYTFGSGTRLTVV.

The sample holds a few counts of this clonotype. This rearrangement joins TRBV11-2 to TRBJ1-3; perhaps TRBD1 as D (6 bases). CDR1 and CDR2 from the germline V gene are SGHAT and FQNNGV. V was clipped by 4 bases and J by 2 bases, with 18 bases between them. The length of the CDR3 is 17 residues. CDR3 loop: CASSSRGGGNPGNTIYF. The CDR3 region has the DNA TGTGCCAGCAGCTCTCGAGGGGGAGGTAACCCTGGAAACACCATATATTTT.

This clonotype was seen at least ten times. The genes are TRBV7-2 and TRBJ1-3; possibly TRBD1 for D (5 bases). Trimming took 4 bases from V and 4 from J, leaving 11 bases between them. Germline CDR1 is SGHTA and CDR2 is FQGNSA. The CDR3 spans 14 residues. The CDR3 is CASSWGIRGNTIYF. The CDR3 nucleotides read TGTGCCAGCAGCTGGGGGATAAGGGGAAACACCATATATTTT.

The V and J genes are TRBV12-3 or TRBV12-4 and TRBJ1-5, with D possibly TRBD1 on 5 matching bases. This CDR3 has 13 amino acids. With 6 bases removed from V and 5 bases from J, the gap between germline ends came to 11 bases. The CDR3 sequence is CASSFREDQPQHF. The CDR3 nucleotides read TGTGCCAGCAGCTTCAGGGAGGATCAGCCCCAGCATTTT.

The J gene is TRBJ2-1, the V gene TRBV5-1; D call uncertain. The ends were cut back, 0 bases at V and 5 bases at J, with 6 bases in the middle. The CDR3 length is 13 residues. Germline CDR1 reads SGHRS; CDR2 reads YFSETQ. CDR3: CASSLDADNEQFF. CDR3 nucleotides: TGCGCCAGCAGCTTGGACGCGGACAATGAGCAGTTCTTC.

The chain employs TRBV19 and TRBJ2-2; no definite D call. CDR1 and CDR2 (germline): LNHDA, SQIVND (reference sequence). The CDR3 consists of 13 residues. CDR3 sequence reads: CALLEGNTGELFF. The CDR3 nucleotides are TGTGCGCTATTGGAAGGCAACACCGGGGAGCTGTTTTTT.

The rearrangement links TRBV7-9 to TRBJ2-1, with 15 bases that match TRBD2. The V gene end was trimmed by 8 bases and the J gene end by 10 bases; junction bases not matched to a gene: 9. The CDR3 extends over 15 amino acids. The V gene's germline CDR1 is SEHNR and CDR2 FQNEAQ (reference sequence). This CDR3 is CASRPGTSGRSEQFF. DNA of the CDR3: TGTGCCAGCCGTCCCGGGACTAGCGGGAGGAGCGAGCAGTTCTTC.

CDR3: CASSRSGGASEQFF. The CDR3, as DNA: TGTGCCAGCAGCCGTAGCGGGGGGGCTAGTGAGCAGTTCTTC. This sequence joins TRBV7-6 and TRBJ2-1; TRBD2 aligns across 11 bases. Germline V gives CDR1 SGHVS, CDR2 FNYEAQ. J gave up 9 bases and V 5 bases, and 6 bases lay outside the gene matches. The CDR3 covers 14 residues. Supplemented by reference TRBV7-6 and TRBJ2-1, the full variable domain reads GAGVSQSPRYKVTKRGQDVALRCDPISGHVSLYWYRQALGQGPEFLTYFNYEAQQDKSGLPNDRFSAERPEGSISTLTIQRTEQRDSAMYRCASSRSGGASEQFFGPGTRLTVL.

On this clonotype: At one end, the junction sequence differs from germline, possibly due to a read error. CDR3 amino acids: CASNYLSGRADSYNEQFF. The DNA of the CDR3 is TGTGCCAGCAATTACCTTAGCGGGAGGGCCGACTCCTACAATGAGCAGTTCTTC. The chain uses TRBV6-6 and TRBJ2-1, with 11 positions matching TRBD2. The germline CDR1 and CDR2 sequences are MNHNY and SVGAGI (reference sequence). This CDR3 has 18 residues.

The chain has TRBV7-2 and TRBJ2-1; the match to TRBD2 covers 12 bases. The CDR3 is made up of 12 amino acids. Germline CDR1 reads SGHTA; CDR2 reads FQGNSA. Trimming at V came to 8 bases and at J to 8 bases, leaving 1 base not matched to a gene. CDR3 in amino acids: CASRLAGDEQFF. In DNA, the CDR3 is TGTGCCAGCCGACTAGCGGGAGATGAGCAGTTCTTC. The complete variable domain, with remaining parts taken from reference TRBV7-2 and TRBJ2-1, reads GAGVSQSPSNKVTEKGKDVELRCDPISGHTALYWYRQSLGQGLEFLIYFQGNSAPDKSGLPSDRFSAERTGGSVSTLTIQRTQQEDSAVYLCASRLAGDEQFFGPGTRLTVL.

The chain employs TRBV6-6 and TRBJ1-1, with a weak D call TRBD1 (6 bases). Germline lookup yields CDR1 MNHNY and CDR2 SVGAGI (reference sequence). V was pared by 0 bases and J by 5 bases, with 13 bases between. The CDR3 runs to 15 residues. Written as DNA, the CDR3 is TGTGCCAGCAGTTACTCGATTGAGAGGGGGACTGAAGCTTTCTTT. Encoded protein: CASSYSIERGTEAFF.

DNA of the CDR3: TGTGCCAGCAGTCGGACTTCTGTCAATGAGCAGTTCTTC. Its protein product is CASSRTSVNEQFF. The genes are TRBV27 and TRBJ2-1, with a weak D call TRBD2 (5 bases). This CDR3 is 13 amino acids long. The V and J ends lost 5 bases and 6 bases respectively, with 11 bases between them. Germline-derived CDR1 and CDR2 are MNHEY and SMNVEV (reference sequence).

This clonotype was counted many times. The CDR3 DNA is TGTGCCAGCAGCCCCTCAGGGGCTGAAGCTTTCTTT. It encodes CASSPSGAEAFF. V gene TRBV7-9 combines with J gene TRBJ1-1; D might be TRBD1 (6 bases). Germline V gives CDR1 SEHNR, CDR2 FQNEAQ (reference sequence). The V gene lost 5 bases and the J gene lost 6 bases, with 10 bases spanning the gap. The CDR3 loop spans 12 amino acids.

This chain connects TRBV11-2 to TRBJ1-1, with D possibly TRBD1 on 6 matching bases. From germline, CDR1 is SGHAT and CDR2 FQNNGV. The CDR3 covers 16 residues. The V end was cut by 1 base, the J end by 0 bases, with 12 bases between. CDR3: CASSLGDKHMNTEAFF. Here the CDR3 DNA reads TGTGCCAGCAGCTTAGGGGACAAGCATATGAACACTGAAGCTTTCTTT.

Only a few counts were recorded for this clonotype. The chain has TRBV6-1 and TRBJ1-2; TRBD1 is a possible D gene (6 bases). Germline V lookup: CDR1 MNHNS, CDR2 SASEGT. This CDR3 is 14 amino acids long. V lost 4 bases and J 1 base, leaving 10 bases between the germline ends. The CDR3 reads CASSGRTDNYGYTF. DNA for the CDR3: TGTGCCAGCAGTGGACGGACAGATAACTATGGCTACACCTTC.

There are many counts of this clonotype. The rearrangement uses TRBV7-6 and TRBJ2-6; D unclear. The CDR3 spans 16 residues. Germline V gene lookup returns CDR1 SGHVS and CDR2 FNYEAQ. V shed 1 base and J shed 0 bases, with 7 bases lying between them. The CDR3 loop reads CASSLEPSSGANVLTF. In DNA, the CDR3 is TGTGCCAGCAGCTTAGAGCCAAGCTCTGGGGCCAACGTCCTGACTTTC.

The CDR3 DNA sequence: TGTGCCAGCAAAGGGACAGGGAAGGGGTATGGCTACACCTTC. This sequence encodes CASKGTGKGYGYTF. This sequence joins TRBV6-1 and TRBJ1-2; 9 bases line up with TRBD1. The V gene end was trimmed by 7 bases and the J gene end by 5 bases; junction bases not matched to a gene: 8. The CDR3 spans 14 residues. Per the germline V gene, CDR1 is MNHNS and CDR2 is SASEGT.

This clonotype came up many times. The V and J genes are TRBV7-2 and TRBJ2-3; TRBD2 matches at 8 bases. Germline assignment: CDR1 SGHTA and CDR2 FQGNSA. V gave up 5 bases and J gave up 6 bases; unmatched junction bases: 10. The CDR3 loop spans 15 amino acids. The CDR3 region has the DNA TGTGCCAGCAGCCCGAGCGGGAGTGTAGCGGATACGCAGTATTTT. It specifies CASSPSGSVADTQYF.

A few counts support this clonotype. The chain has TRBV7-2 and TRBJ1-2, with unresolved D. The CDR3 length is 12 residues. CDR1 and CDR2 (germline): SGHTA, FQGNSA. Deletions cut 6 bases from V and 7 bases from J, with 12 bases between. The CDR3 sequence is CASSYEAPGYTF. In DNA, the CDR3 is TGTGCCAGCAGTTACGAGGCTCCTGGCTACACCTTC.

The chain uses TRBV7-9 and TRBJ1-1; TRBD1 might be the D (6 bases). V lost 1 base to trimming and J lost 6 bases, with 18 bases between them. The V gene's germline CDR1 is SEHNR and CDR2 FQNEAQ (reference sequence). The CDR3 extends over 16 amino acids. DNA for the CDR3: TGTGCCAGCAGCTTAGGGGGCGCAGGGGTACAGCCTGAAGCTTTCTTT. This gives the protein CASSLGGAGVQPEAFF.

The rearrangement joins TRBV12-3 or TRBV12-4 to TRBJ1-1; D not resolved. CDR3 size: 16 residues. V lost 3 bases to trimming and J lost 3 bases, with 17 bases between them. CDR3 protein: CASSFRGSPKHTEAFF. DNA of the CDR3: TGTGCCAGCAGTTTTCGTGGCAGTCCTAAGCACACTGAAGCTTTCTTT.